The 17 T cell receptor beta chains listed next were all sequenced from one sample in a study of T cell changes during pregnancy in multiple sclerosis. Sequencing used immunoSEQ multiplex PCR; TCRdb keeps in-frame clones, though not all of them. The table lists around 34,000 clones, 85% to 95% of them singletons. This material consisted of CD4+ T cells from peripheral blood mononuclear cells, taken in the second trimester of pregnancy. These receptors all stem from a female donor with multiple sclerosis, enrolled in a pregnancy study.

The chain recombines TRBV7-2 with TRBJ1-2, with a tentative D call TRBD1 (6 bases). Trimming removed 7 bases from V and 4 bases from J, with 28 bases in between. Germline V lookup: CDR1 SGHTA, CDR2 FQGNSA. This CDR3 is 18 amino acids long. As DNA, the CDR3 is TGTGCCAGCACCTCTCGGCTTACAGGGAGGGGAGGGGGCTATGGCTACACCTTC. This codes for CASTSRLTGRGGGYGYTF.

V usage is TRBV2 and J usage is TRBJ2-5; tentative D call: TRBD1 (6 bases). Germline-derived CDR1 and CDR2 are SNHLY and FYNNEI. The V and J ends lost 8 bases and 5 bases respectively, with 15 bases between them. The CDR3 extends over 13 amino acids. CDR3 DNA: TGTGCCAGCTTAAGGGGGAAGGGGGAGACCCAGTACTTC. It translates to CASLRGKGETQYF.

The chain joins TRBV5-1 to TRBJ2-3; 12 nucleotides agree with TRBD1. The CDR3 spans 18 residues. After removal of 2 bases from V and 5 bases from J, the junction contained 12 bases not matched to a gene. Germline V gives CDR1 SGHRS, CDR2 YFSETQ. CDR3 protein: CASSFIWGQGAGKDTQYF. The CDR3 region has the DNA TGCGCCAGCAGCTTTATTTGGGGACAGGGGGCAGGAAAAGATACGCAGTATTTT.

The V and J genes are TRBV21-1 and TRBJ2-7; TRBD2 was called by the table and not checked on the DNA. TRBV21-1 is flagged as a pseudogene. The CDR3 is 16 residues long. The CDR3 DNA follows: TGTGCCAGCAGCAAAGGAGGTGTAGCGGATACCTACGAGCAGTACTTC. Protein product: CASSKGGVADTYEQYF.

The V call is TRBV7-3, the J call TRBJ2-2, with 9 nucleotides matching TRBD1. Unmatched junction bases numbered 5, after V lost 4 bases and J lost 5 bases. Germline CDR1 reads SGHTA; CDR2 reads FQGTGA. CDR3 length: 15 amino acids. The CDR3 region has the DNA TGTGCCAGCAGCTCACAGGGGGCGCCGACCGGGGAGCTGTTTTTT. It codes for CASSSQGAPTGELFF.

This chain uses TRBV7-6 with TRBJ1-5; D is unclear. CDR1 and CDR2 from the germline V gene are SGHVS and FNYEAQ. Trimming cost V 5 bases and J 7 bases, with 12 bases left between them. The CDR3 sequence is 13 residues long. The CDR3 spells CASSPRRQQPQHF. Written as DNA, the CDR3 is TGTGCCAGCAGCCCTCGGCGACAACAGCCCCAGCATTTT.

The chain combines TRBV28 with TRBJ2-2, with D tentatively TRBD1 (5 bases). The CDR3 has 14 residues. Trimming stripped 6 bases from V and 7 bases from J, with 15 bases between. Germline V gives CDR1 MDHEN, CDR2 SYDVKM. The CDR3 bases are TGTGCCAGCAGCGCTCCCGGAAGGGGCGGGGAGCTGTTTTTT. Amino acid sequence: CASSAPGRGGELFF.

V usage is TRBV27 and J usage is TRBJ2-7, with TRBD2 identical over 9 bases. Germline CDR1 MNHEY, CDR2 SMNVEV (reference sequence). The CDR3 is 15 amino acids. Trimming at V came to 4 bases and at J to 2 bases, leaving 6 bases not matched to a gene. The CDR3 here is CASSSRGRGPYEQYF. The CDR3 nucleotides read TGTGCCAGCAGTTCGCGCGGGAGGGGGCCCTACGAGCAGTACTTC.

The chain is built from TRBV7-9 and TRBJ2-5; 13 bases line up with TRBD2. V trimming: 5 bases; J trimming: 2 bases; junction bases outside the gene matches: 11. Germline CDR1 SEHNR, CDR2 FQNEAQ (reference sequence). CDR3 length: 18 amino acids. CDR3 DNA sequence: TGTGCCAGCAGCCCGGGGACTAGCGGGGCTCCTCGTCAAGAGACCCAGTACTTC. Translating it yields CASSPGTSGAPRQETQYF.

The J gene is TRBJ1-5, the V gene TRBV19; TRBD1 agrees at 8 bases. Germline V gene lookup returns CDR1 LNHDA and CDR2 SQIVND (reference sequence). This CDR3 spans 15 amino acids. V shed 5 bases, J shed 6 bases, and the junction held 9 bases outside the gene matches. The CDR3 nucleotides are TGTGCCAGTAGTCTTTTGACAGGGGCAGGTCAGCCCCAGCATTTT. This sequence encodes CASSLLTGAGQPQHF.

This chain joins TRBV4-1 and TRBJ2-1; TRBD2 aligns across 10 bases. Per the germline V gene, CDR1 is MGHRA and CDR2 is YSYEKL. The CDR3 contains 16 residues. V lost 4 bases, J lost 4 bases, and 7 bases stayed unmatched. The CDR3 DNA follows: TGCGCCAGCAGCCTAGAGACTAGCGGGCGATACAATGAGCAGTTCTTC. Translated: CASSLETSGRYNEQFF.

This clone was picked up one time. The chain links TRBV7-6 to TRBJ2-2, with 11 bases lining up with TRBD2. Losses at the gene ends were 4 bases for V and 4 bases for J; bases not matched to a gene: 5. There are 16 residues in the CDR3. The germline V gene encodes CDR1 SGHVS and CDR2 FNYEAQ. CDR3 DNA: TGTGCCAGCAGCTCGGGACTAGCGGAGATCACCGGGGAGCTGTTTTTT. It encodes CASSSGLAEITGELFF.

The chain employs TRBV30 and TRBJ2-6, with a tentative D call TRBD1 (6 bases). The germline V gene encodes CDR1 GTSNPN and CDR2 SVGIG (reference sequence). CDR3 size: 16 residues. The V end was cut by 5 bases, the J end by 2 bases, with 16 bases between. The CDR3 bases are TGTGCCTGGGGAGTACCAGGGGCGGCTGGGGCCAACGTCCTGACTTTC. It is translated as CAWGVPGAAGANVLTF.

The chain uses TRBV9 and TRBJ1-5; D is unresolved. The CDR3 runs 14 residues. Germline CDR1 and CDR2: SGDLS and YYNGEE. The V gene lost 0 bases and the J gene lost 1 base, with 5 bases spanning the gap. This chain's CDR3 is CASSVGGSNQPQHF. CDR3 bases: TGTGCCAGCAGCGTAGGAGGGAGCAATCAGCCCCAGCATTTT. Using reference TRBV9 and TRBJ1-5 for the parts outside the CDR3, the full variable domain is DSGVTQTPKHLITATGQRVTLRCSPRSGDLSVYWYQQSLDQGLQFLIQYYNGEERAKGNILERFSAQQFPDLHSELNLSSLELGDSALYFCASSVGGSNQPQHFGDGTRLSIL.

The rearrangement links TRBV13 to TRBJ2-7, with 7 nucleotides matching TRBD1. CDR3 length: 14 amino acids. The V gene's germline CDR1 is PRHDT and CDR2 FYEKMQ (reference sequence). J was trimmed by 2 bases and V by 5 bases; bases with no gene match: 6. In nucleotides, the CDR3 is TGTGCCAGCAGCCCCCGGACAGGTACCTACGAGCAGTACTTC. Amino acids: CASSPRTGTYEQYF. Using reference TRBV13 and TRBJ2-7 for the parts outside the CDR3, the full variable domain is AAGVIQSPRHLIKEKRETATLKCYPIPRHDTVYWYQQGPGQDPQFLISFYEKMQSDKGSIPDRFSAQQFSDYHSELNMSSLELGDSALYFCASSPRTGTYEQYFGPGTRLTVT.

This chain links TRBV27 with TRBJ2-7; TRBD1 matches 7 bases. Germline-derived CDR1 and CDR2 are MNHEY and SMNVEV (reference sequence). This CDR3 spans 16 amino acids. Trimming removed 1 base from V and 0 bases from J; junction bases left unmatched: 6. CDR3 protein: CASSLYGAGGSYEQYF. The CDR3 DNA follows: TGTGCCAGCAGTTTATACGGCGCAGGGGGCTCCTACGAGCAGTACTTC.

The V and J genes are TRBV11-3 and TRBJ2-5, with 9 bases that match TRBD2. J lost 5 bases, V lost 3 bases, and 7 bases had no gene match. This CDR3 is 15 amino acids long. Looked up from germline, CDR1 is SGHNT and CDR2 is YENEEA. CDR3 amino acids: CASSLGLAGRETQYF. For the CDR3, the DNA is TGTGCCAGCAGCTTGGGACTAGCAGGGAGGGAGACCCAGTACTTC.